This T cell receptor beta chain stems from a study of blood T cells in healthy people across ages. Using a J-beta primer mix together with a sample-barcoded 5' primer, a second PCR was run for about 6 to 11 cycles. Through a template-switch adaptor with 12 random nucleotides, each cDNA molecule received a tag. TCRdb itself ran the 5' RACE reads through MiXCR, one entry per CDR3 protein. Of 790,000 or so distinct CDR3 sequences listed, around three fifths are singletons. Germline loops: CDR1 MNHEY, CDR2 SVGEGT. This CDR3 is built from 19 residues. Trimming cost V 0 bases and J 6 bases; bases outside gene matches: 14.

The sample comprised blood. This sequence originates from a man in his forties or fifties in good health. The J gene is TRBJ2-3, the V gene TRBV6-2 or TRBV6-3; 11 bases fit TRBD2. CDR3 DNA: TGTGCCAGCAGTTACTCGACTACTAGCGGGAGCTATGATAGGGATACGCAGTATTTT. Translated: CASSYSTTSGSYDRDTQYF.